The 22 T cell receptor beta chains in this list originate from one sample, sequenced in a study of technical replicates of blood from several donors. TCRdb's table, derived via immunoSEQ multiplex PCR, lists solely in-frame clones and lacks some. This sample has 14,000 or so clones, with roughly 84% found just once. Specimen: PBMCs. These receptors originate from a human donor in good health.

This clone was recorded a few times. The chain recombines TRBV28 with TRBJ1-2, with 9 bases fitting TRBD1. The CDR3 sequence is 15 residues long. Per the germline V gene, CDR1 is MDHEN and CDR2 is SYDVKM. V was clipped by 7 bases and J by 1 base; unmatched bases: 7. The CDR3 loop reads CASTATGGYNYGYTF. CDR3 nucleotide sequence: TGTGCCAGCACCGCGACAGGGGGATATAACTATGGCTACACCTTC.

The CDR3 DNA reads TGCAGCGTAGGACAGGGCAATAATGAAAAACTGTTTTTT. Its protein product is CSVGQGNNEKLFF. This chain connects TRBV29-1 to TRBJ1-4, with 8 bases lining up with TRBD1. Germline V gene sequence: CDR1 SQVTM, CDR2 ANQGSEA. This CDR3 contains 13 residues. Unmatched junction bases numbered 4, after V lost 6 bases and J lost 4 bases.

Remarks on this clone: An end of the junction differs from the germline gene, which may be a read error. The V and J genes are TRBV19 and TRBJ1-2, with D possibly being TRBD1 (6 bases). The CDR3 is 13 residues long. Germline assignment: CDR1 LNHDA and CDR2 SQIVND (reference sequence). For the CDR3, the DNA is TGTGTCAGTAGTAAACCGGACAGCTATGGCTACACCTTC. It is translated as CVSSKPDSYGYTF. The whole variable domain, filled in from reference TRBV19 and TRBJ1-2, reads DGGITQSPKYLFRKEGQNVTLSCEQNLNHDAMYWYRQDPGQGLRLIYYSQIVNDFQKGDIAEGYSVSREKKESFPLTVTSAQKNPTAFYLCVSSKPDSYGYTFGSGTRLTVV.

The genes are TRBV5-1 and TRBJ2-2; TRBD2 matches at 7 bases. The V gene's germline CDR1 is SGHRS and CDR2 YFSETQ. Unmatched junction bases numbered 16, after V lost 4 bases and J lost 7 bases. CDR3 size: 17 residues. Here the CDR3 DNA reads TGCGCCAGCAGCCCCATCTCGCCGGGCGGGAGTCTCGGGGAGCTGTTTTTT. Translation gives CASSPISPGGSLGELFF.

The chain couples TRBV6-5 to TRBJ2-1; 7 positions agree with TRBD1. The junction had 8 bases not matched to a gene; V was cut back by 4 bases and J by 8 bases. The CDR3 runs to 14 residues. Germline CDR1 is MNHEY and CDR2 is SVGAGI. The DNA for the CDR3 is TGTGCCAGCAGTTTTAGCGAAGGGGGCCATGAGCAGTTCTTC. The encoded protein is CASSFSEGGHEQFF.

The chain has TRBV28 and TRBJ2-1, with 8 positions matching TRBD2. The germline V gene encodes CDR1 MDHEN and CDR2 SYDVKM. V was pared by 6 bases and J by 10 bases, with 11 bases of the junction left unmatched. This CDR3 spans 14 amino acids. CDR3 protein: CASSSPDGGAEQFF. The CDR3 DNA is TGTGCCAGCAGCTCCCCCGACGGGGGGGCAGAGCAGTTCTTC.

The chain has TRBV28 and TRBJ2-7; D call uncertain. Germline-derived CDR1 and CDR2 are MDHEN and SYDVKM. There are 11 residues in the CDR3. The ends were cut back, 6 bases at V and 4 bases at J, with 7 bases in the middle. The CDR3 DNA reads TGTGCCAGCAGACTCGGGTACGAGCAGTACTTC. Protein: CASRLGYEQYF.

The chain couples TRBV28 to TRBJ2-1; 11 nucleotides match TRBD2. V was clipped by 6 bases and J by 7 bases; unmatched bases: 5. Germline-derived CDR1 and CDR2 are MDHEN and SYDVKM. CDR3 length equals 14 residues. CDR3 in DNA: TGTGCCAGCAGCCAAACTAGCGGGAGTAATGAGCAGTTCTTC. Translated: CASSQTSGSNEQFF.

The J gene is TRBJ2-5, the V gene TRBV5-4, with 9 bases matching TRBD1. This CDR3 region has 17 residues. Germline loops: CDR1 SGHNT, CDR2 YYREEE (reference sequence). The V and J ends lost 0 bases and 7 bases, in that order; junction bases with no gene match: 13. CDR3 bases: TGTGCCAGCAGCTTGGCGCGTCAGGACAGGGGAATTAGGACCCAGTACTTC. Translation: CASSLARQDRGIRTQYF.

The chain recombines TRBV5-4 with TRBJ2-5, with D perhaps matching TRBD2 (6 bases). Germline assignment: CDR1 SGHNT and CDR2 YYREEE (reference sequence). The V and J ends lost 6 bases and 5 bases respectively, with 17 bases between them. The CDR3 contains 14 residues. CDR3 amino acids: CASNKGGNTETQYF. CDR3 coding DNA: TGTGCCAGCAACAAAGGCGGGAATACCGAGACCCAGTACTTC.

The CDR3 here is CATSGGAGGLEQYF. The CDR3 DNA reads as TGTGCCACCAGCGGGGGGGCAGGGGGCCTCGAGCAGTACTTC. The chain employs TRBV15 and TRBJ2-7; a weak D match, TRBD1 (8 bases). Germline-derived CDR1 and CDR2 are LNHNV and YYDKDF (reference sequence). CDR3 length: 14 residues. The V end lost 5 bases, the J end lost 6 bases, and 17 bases lay between the germline ends.

The CDR3 sequence: CASSTTDRVSYEQYF. As DNA, the CDR3 is TGTGCCAGCAGTACCACGGACAGGGTTTCCTACGAGCAGTACTTC. The V gene is TRBV2, the J gene TRBJ2-7, with 8 bases aligning to TRBD1. Germline V gives CDR1 SNHLY, CDR2 FYNNEI. Germline trimming cut 5 bases from V and 1 base from J; bases unmatched to any gene: 7. This CDR3 has 15 amino acids.

The chain has TRBV6-1 and TRBJ2-5; tentative D call: TRBD2 (6 bases). The CDR3 has 14 residues. Germline V gene sequence: CDR1 MNHNS, CDR2 SASEGT. Trimming took 0 bases from V and 1 from J, leaving 6 bases between them. CDR3 region: CASSEAGGQETQYF. CDR3 bases: TGTGCCAGCAGTGAAGCGGGGGGCCAAGAGACCCAGTACTTC.

A few counts support this clone. The rearrangement uses TRBV7-6 and TRBJ1-4, with TRBD1 matching 7 bases. The ends lost 5 bases at V and 8 bases at J; junction bases unmatched: 8. Germline-derived CDR1 and CDR2 are SGHVS and FNYEAQ. The CDR3 length is 14 residues. The CDR3 nucleotides read TGTGCCAGCAGCCAGGGGGTGAGACGCGAAAAACTGTTTTTT. Protein: CASSQGVRREKLFF.

The gene calls are TRBV7-9 and TRBJ2-2; 8 nucleotides agree with TRBD1. Germline loops: CDR1 SEHNR, CDR2 FQNEAQ (reference sequence). With V trimmed by 6 bases and J by 4 bases, 10 bases remained unmatched. This CDR3 comprises 16 residues. CDR3 sequence (DNA): TGTGCCAGCAGAAAGCCCGGGACAGGTTTCACCGGGGAGCTGTTTTTT. It translates to CASRKPGTGFTGELFF.

V gene TRBV2 combines with J gene TRBJ1-2, with no clear D. Trimming left V 2 bases short and J 2 bases short, with 6 bases between. CDR3 length equals 13 residues. Germline CDR1 and CDR2: SNHLY and FYNNEI. The CDR3 bases are TGTGCCAGCAGTGAAAGCCAAAACTATGGCTACACCTTC. Translating gives CASSESQNYGYTF.

The chain combines TRBV7-2 with TRBJ2-5; 8 bases line up with TRBD1. The germline gives CDR1 SGHTA, CDR2 FQGNSA. This CDR3 has 15 amino acids. V shed 5 bases, J shed 5 bases, and the junction held 10 bases outside the gene matches. CDR3: CASSLYSGQVETQYF. CDR3 DNA sequence: TGTGCCAGCAGCCTCTACTCGGGACAGGTGGAGACCCAGTACTTC.

CDR3 sequence reads: CASSVAGTDGNTIYF. CDR3 nucleotides: TGTGCCAGCAGCGTAGCTGGAACAGATGGAAACACCATATATTTT. The V and J genes are TRBV9 and TRBJ1-3; D unclear. Germline-derived CDR1 and CDR2 are SGDLS and YYNGEE. This CDR3 has 15 residues. Trimming cost V 0 bases and J 3 bases, with 10 bases left between them.

The chain recombines TRBV6-5 with TRBJ2-5; D is possibly TRBD2 (6 bases). V was cut by 2 bases and J by 5 bases, with 18 bases left in between. CDR3 size: 16 residues. Germline V gene data show CDR1 as MNHEY and CDR2 as SVGAGI. The CDR3 loop reads CASSYAPGASGETQYF. The CDR3 region has the DNA TGTGCCAGCAGTTACGCGCCGGGAGCTTCAGGGGAGACCCAGTACTTC.

The CDR3 region has the DNA TGTGCCAGCAGTTTAGGGCAGGCTCCTTACGAGCAGTACTTC. Its protein is CASSLGQAPYEQYF. The gene calls are TRBV28 and TRBJ2-7, with D hard to call. There are 14 residues in the CDR3. Trimming pared 2 bases from V and 4 bases from J, leaving 12 bases between. Germline assignment: CDR1 MDHEN and CDR2 SYDVKM. Combining the CDR3 with reference TRBV28 and TRBJ2-7 gives the whole variable domain DVKVTQSSRYLVKRTGEKVFLECVQDMDHENMFWYRQDPGLGLRLIYFSYDVKMKEKGDIPEGYSVSREKKERFSLILESASTNQTSMYLCASSLGQAPYEQYFGPGTRLTVT.

The chain combines TRBV7-8 with TRBJ2-2; D may be TRBD2 (6 bases). Trimming took 1 base from V and 5 from J, leaving 11 bases between them. From germline, CDR1 is SGHVS and CDR2 FQNEAQ. There are 15 residues in the CDR3. The CDR3 is CASSLVTGATGELFF. CDR3 DNA sequence: TGTGCCAGCAGCTTAGTTACGGGAGCAACCGGGGAGCTGTTTTTT.

The chain couples TRBV9 to TRBJ2-1; 9 nucleotides agree with TRBD1. Germline CDR1 is SGDLS and CDR2 is YYNGEE. CDR3 length: 18 amino acids. V was clipped by 4 bases and J by 4 bases; unmatched bases: 15. In nucleotides, the CDR3 is TGTGCCAGCAGCCCCCGGGACAGGGATAGTTTATCGTACAATGAGCAGTTCTTC. Protein: CASSPRDRDSLSYNEQFF.